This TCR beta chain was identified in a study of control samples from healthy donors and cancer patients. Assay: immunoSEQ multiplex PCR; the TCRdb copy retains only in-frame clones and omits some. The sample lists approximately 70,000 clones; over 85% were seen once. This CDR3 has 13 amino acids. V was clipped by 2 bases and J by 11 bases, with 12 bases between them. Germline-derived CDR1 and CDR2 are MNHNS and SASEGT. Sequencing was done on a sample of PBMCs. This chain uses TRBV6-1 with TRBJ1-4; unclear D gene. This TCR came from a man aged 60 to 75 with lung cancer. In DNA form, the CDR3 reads TGTGCCAGCAGTGAAATTGGAGAAGGGAAACTGTTTTTT. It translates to CASSEIGEGKLFF.